This TCR beta chain emerged from a study of sequential checkpoint blockade in melanoma. Study summary: Maintenance nivolumab came after either treatment sequence.

Germline V gene data show CDR1 as SGHTA and CDR2 as FQGNSA. Trimming cost V 1 base and J 5 bases, with 18 bases left between them. The length of the CDR3 is 16 residues. Treatment denoted: randomized to nivolumab then ipilimumab (arm A) or the reverse (arm B). No patient had prior DNA-damaging chemotherapy. Live CD3+CD8+ CD19− CD56− cells were sorted from PBMCs. Data came from immunoSEQ multiplex PCR; TCRdb stores just in-frame clones and leaves some out. The sample holds approximately 5,700 clones; around nine tenths are singletons and the top ten take approximately 10%. This sample comprised CD8+ T cells sorted from blood (inferred from file names), obtained from a patient given nivolumab and ipilimumab in sequence. The TCR sequence derives from a human donor with melanoma. The rearrangement joins TRBV7-2 to TRBJ2-7; D possibly corresponds to TRBD1 (5 bases). The chain's CDR3 is CASSLGGRAPAHEQYF. The CDR3 DNA sequence: TGTGCCAGCAGCTTAGGAGGCAGGGCCCCAGCCCACGAGCAGTACTTC.